The clone carrying this TCR beta chain was picked up a small number of times. Its target is unknown. Per the germline V gene, CDR1 is LGHDT and CDR2 is YNNKEL (reference sequence). CDR3 length equals 16 residues. Trimming took 3 bases from V and 5 from J, leaving 17 bases between them. These data belong to a study of blood T cells in healthy people across ages. Findings and limits, study-wide: While age rose, TCR beta diversity per million T cells dropped in a roughly linear way. Comparison with aged donors showed that long-lived donors had more naive CD4+ cells and higher diversity.

A second PCR of 7 to 11 cycles used a sample-barcoded 5' primer and a J-beta primer mix. TCRdb analysed the 5' RACE reads with MiXCR anew, one entry per CDR3 protein. The sample includes about 780,000 distinct CDR3 sequences, about 46% seen only once; the top ten take around 18%. There were healthy Caucasian individuals from Russia, aged roughly 6 to 100, serving as donors. Specimen: blood. This clonotype originated in an elderly man in good health. The rearrangement uses TRBV3-1 and TRBJ2-1; D possibly corresponds to TRBD2 (6 bases). This CDR3 is CASSQSIRLGDNEQFF. In nucleotides, the CDR3 is TGTGCCAGCAGCCAGTCGATCAGACTAGGCGACAATGAGCAGTTCTTC.